This is a list of T cell receptor beta chains from one sample in a study of shared clonotypes between healthy human individuals. Assay used: immunoSEQ multiplex PCR; TCRdb lists only in-frame clones, some missing. The sample lists roughly 2.1 million clones; 85% to 95% were seen once. What was sequenced was naive CD8+ T cells from PBMCs. The receptors stem from a young man in good health. Some clones in this sample may be carry-over from other donors' samples. Both conserved end residues are part of each CDR3. A D gene is named only where the DNA matches it firmly. Some rows have no size entry. The others give once, few or many, or a class for an expanded clone.

d_call | j_call | v_call | clone_size | cdr3_nt | cdr3_aa
. | TRBJ2-2 | TRBV5-4 | . | TGTGCCAGCAGTTCCTCCTGGGAGCTGTTTTTT | CASSSSWELFF
. | TRBJ2-7 | TRBV15 | . | TGTGCCACCAGCATGGGGTCAGGGGCCGCCTACGAGCAGTACTTC | CATSMGSGAAYEQYF
. | TRBJ2-1 | TRBV27 | . | TGTGCCAGCAGTCCAGTTTTTCAGGGCGGACGCAATGAGCAGTTCTTC | CASSPVFQGGRNEQFF
. | TRBJ2-2 | TRBV7-9 | once | TGTGCCAGCAGCCTACACTCTGGACTCTCGAACACCGGGGAGCTGTTTTTT | CASSLHSGLSNTGELFF
. | TRBJ1-1 | TRBV7-2 | . | TGTGCCAGCAGCTTGGAGACAGGAGCCACTGAAGCTTTCTTT | CASSLETGATEAFF
. | TRBJ1-1 | TRBV27 | . | TGTGCCAGCGGTTACACGGGGGGGTACACTGAAGCTTTCTTT | CASGYTGGYTEAFF
TRBD1 | TRBJ1-4 | TRBV4-1 | . | TGCGCCAGCAGCCAAGTCGGGACAGGGGACGAAAAACTGTTTTTT | CASSQVGTGDEKLFF
TRBD1 | TRBJ1-6 | TRBV27 | . | TGTGCCAGCAGTTTATCGACAGGGCTTGGCTCACCCCTCCACTTT | CASSLSTGLGSPLHF
. | TRBJ2-2 | TRBV9 | . | TGTGCCAGCAGCGTAGCTTACGCAAAGACCCAAAACACCGGGGAGCTGTTTTTT | CASSVAYAKTQNTGELFF
. | TRBJ2-7 | TRBV5-6 | . | TGTGCCAGCAGCTTAGCCCTGACGGTTGGGAGCGACGAGCAGTACTTC | CASSLALTVGSDEQYF
TRBD2 | TRBJ2-5 | TRBV7-2 | . | TGTGCCAGCAGCTCCATCGGGGGGGGTAGGAAAGAGACCCAGTACTTC | CASSSIGGGRKETQYF
. | TRBJ1-2 | TRBV6-5 | . | TGTGCCAGCAGTTACTCCCCGTATGGGGGCTACACCTTC | CASSYSPYGGYTF
TRBD2 | TRBJ2-3 | TRBV7-8 | . | TGTGCCAGCAGCTCTCGATTCCAGCGGGAGTTGAGAACAGATACGCAGTATTTT | CASSSRFQRELRTDTQYF
TRBD1 | TRBJ2-7 | TRBV7-3 | . | TGTGCCAGCAGCCCGGGACAGGGGGCCCACTACGAGCAGTACTTC | CASSPGQGAHYEQYF
TRBD2 | TRBJ2-1 | TRBV9 | . | TGTGCCAGCAGCGTAAAGACTAGCGGAGGCGTTTACAATGAGCAGTTCTTC | CASSVKTSGGVYNEQFF
. | TRBJ2-7 | TRBV9 | . | TGTGCCAGCAGCCCGACGGACCCAACCTACGAGCAGTACTTC | CASSPTDPTYEQYF
. | TRBJ1-2 | TRBV27 | . | TGTGCCAGCAGTTTATACTCATCGCCAGGCCTCGGCGGCTACACCTTC | CASSLYSSPGLGGYTF
. | TRBJ2-7 | TRBV27 | once | TGTGCCAGCAGTTTAGGGACATCCTACGAGCAGTACTTC | CASSLGTSYEQYF
. | TRBJ1-4 | TRBV19 | . | TGTGCCAGTAGTACCCTTGCGGGGGGGCAACTGTTTTTT | CASSTLAGGQLFF
. | TRBJ1-1 | TRBV6-5 | few | TGTGCCAGCAGTTACTCGACCCCGAACACTGAAGCTTTCTTT | CASSYSTPNTEAFF
. | TRBJ2-1 | TRBV14 | . | TGTGCCAGCAGCCAAGGATGGCGGTACTCCTACAATGAGCAGTTCTTC | CASSQGWRYSYNEQFF
. | TRBJ2-2 | TRBV7-9 | . | TGTGCCAGCAGCTCAGACGGGGGTGGGGAGCTGTTTTTT | CASSSDGGGELFF
. | TRBJ1-2 | TRBV28 | . | TGTGCCAGCAGTTTTCTCACAGACAACTATGGCTACACCTTC | CASSFLTDNYGYTF
. | TRBJ2-1 | TRBV7-3 | . | TGTGCCAGCAGCTTAAAGTGGTCTGGGGATGAGCAGTTCTTC | CASSLKWSGDEQFF
TRBD1 | TRBJ2-5 | TRBV9 | . | TGTGCCAGCAGCGTAGGACAGGGGAAGACCCAGTACTTC | CASSVGQGKTQYF
. | TRBJ2-1 | TRBV29-1 | . | TGCAGCTCGAAAAAGTGGCGGGACACCTACAATGAGCAGTTCTTC | CSSKKWRDTYNEQFF
. | TRBJ2-1 | TRBV27 | . | TGTGCCAGCAACACCGGCACCAATGAGCAGTTCTTC | CASNTGTNEQFF
TRBD1 | TRBJ1-1 | TRBV13 | . | TGTGCCAGCAGCTATATTACAGGGGAGGGAGCTTTCTTT | CASSYITGEGAFF
. | TRBJ2-1 | TRBV2 | . | TGTGCCAGCAGTGAAGCCCGAACCTACCTACTCTCGGTACGGTTCTTC | CASSEARTYLLSVRFF
. | TRBJ2-1 | TRBV7-9 | . | TGTGCCAGCAGCTTAGGAGGACGTGAGCAGTTCTTC | CASSLGGREQFF
. | TRBJ1-4 | TRBV25-1 | . | TGTGCCAGCGGGGCCCTTCGGGTCAGGGAGACGGAAAAACTGTTTTTT | CASGALRVRETEKLFF
. | TRBJ2-1 | TRBV6-5 | once | TGTGCCAGCAGCCTGGGGGCTAATGAGCAGTTCTTC | CASSLGANEQFF
TRBD2 | TRBJ2-7 | TRBV27 | . | TGTGCCAGCAGTTTAGTAGCGGGAGTCATCTACGAGCAGTACTTC | CASSLVAGVIYEQYF
. | TRBJ1-1 | TRBV28 | . | TGTGCCAGCAGCCTAGAAGGGGAGAACACTGAAGCTTTCTTT | CASSLEGENTEAFF
. | TRBJ1-5 | TRBV7-2 | . | TGTGCCAGCAGCTTACTGTCCAATCAGCCCCAGCATTTT | CASSLLSNQPQHF
TRBD2 | TRBJ2-7 | TRBV27 | . | TGTGCCAGCAGTTTTTTACAACCTAGCGGGCCCTACGAGCAGTACTTC | CASSFLQPSGPYEQYF
. | TRBJ2-1 | TRBV11-3 | . | TGTGCCAGCAGCCCCGGACTATCCTCCTACAATGAGCAGTTCTTC | CASSPGLSSYNEQFF
. | TRBJ2-7 | TRBV30 | . | TGTGCCTGGGGAACACCACTGGAAATCTCCTACGAGCAGTACTTC | CAWGTPLEISYEQYF
. | TRBJ2-5 | TRBV19 | . | TGTGCCAGTAGCAGCGACGGGGAAGAGACCCAGTACTTC | CASSSDGEETQYF